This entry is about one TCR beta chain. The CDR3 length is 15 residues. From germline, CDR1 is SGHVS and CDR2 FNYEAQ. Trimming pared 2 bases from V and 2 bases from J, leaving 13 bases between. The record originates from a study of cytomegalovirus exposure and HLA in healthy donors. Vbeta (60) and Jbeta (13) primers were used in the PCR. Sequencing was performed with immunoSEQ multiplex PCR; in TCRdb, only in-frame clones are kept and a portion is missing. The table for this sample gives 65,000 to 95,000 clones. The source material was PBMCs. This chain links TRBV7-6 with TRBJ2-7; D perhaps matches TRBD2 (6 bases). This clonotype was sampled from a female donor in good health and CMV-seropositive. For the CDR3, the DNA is TGTGCCAGCAGCTTACGGGGAGGAGGGACCTACGAGCAGTACTTC. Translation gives CASSLRGGGTYEQYF.